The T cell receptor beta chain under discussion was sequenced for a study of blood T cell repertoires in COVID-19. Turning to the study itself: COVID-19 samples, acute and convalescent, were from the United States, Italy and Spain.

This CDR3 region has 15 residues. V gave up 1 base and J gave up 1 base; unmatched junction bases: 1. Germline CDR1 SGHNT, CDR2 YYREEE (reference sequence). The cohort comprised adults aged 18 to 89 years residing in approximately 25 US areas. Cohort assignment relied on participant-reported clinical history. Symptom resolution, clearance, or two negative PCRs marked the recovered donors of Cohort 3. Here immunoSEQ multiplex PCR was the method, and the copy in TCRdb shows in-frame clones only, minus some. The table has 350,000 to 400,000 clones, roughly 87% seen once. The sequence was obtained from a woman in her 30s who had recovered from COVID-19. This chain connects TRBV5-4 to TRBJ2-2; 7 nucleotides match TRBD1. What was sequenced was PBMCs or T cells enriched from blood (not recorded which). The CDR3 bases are TGTGCCAGCAGCTTGCGACAGGGGAACACCGGGGAGCTGTTTTTT. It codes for CASSLRQGNTGELFF.